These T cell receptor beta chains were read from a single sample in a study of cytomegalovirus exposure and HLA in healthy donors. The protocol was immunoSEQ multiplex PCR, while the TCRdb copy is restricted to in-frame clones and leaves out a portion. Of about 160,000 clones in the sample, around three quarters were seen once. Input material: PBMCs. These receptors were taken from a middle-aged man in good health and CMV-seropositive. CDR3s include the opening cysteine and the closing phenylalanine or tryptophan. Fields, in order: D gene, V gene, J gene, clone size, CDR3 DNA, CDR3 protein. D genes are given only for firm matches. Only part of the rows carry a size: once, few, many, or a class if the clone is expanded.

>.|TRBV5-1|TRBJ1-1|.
TGCGCCAGCAGCTCGGACAGTGCGAAGACTGAAGCTTTCTTT
CASSSDSAKTEAFF
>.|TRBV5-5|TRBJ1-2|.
TGTGCCAGCAGCCCGGGAGGAGACTATGGCTACACCTTC
CASSPGGDYGYTF
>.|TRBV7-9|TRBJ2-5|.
TGTGCCAGCAGCCCCTCAGGACAAGAGACCCAGTACTTC
CASSPSGQETQYF
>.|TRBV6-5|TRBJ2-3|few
TGTGCCAGCAGGAGTGAAATGACAGATACGCAGTATTTT
CASRSEMTDTQYF
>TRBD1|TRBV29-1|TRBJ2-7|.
TGCAGCGTCCGGACAGGATGGAACGAGCAGTACTTC
CSVRTGWNEQYF
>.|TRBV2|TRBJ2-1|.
TGTGCCAGCAGCCTAGCCTACAATGAGCAGTTCTTC
CASSLAYNEQFF
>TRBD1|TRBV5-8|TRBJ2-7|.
TGTGCCAGCAGCCCCAGCTCGAGAGGGATATTGGGACAGGGCCCTTTCGAGCAGTACTTC
CASSPSSRGILGQGPFEQYF
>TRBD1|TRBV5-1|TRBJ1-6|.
TGCGCCAGCAGCTTGGCAGGACAGGGATCGAATTCACCCCTCCACTTT
CASSLAGQGSNSPLHF
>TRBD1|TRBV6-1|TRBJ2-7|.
TGTGCCAGCAGTGAGGGACAGGGAGGGCACTACGAGCAGTACTTC
CASSEGQGGHYEQYF
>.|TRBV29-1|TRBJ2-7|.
TGCAGCGTTGGGGGCTACGAGCAGTACTTC
CSVGGYEQYF
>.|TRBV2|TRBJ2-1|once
TGTGCCAGCAGTCCCGGGAGAACTTACAATGAGCAGTTCTTC
CASSPGRTYNEQFF
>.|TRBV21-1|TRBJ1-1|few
TGTGCCAGCAGCAAAGTCCAGCGCCTGAACACTGAAGCTTTCTTT
CASSKVQRLNTEAFF
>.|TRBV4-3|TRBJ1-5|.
TGCGCCAGCAGCCAAGATCGGGGTCAGCCCCAGCATTTT
CASSQDRGQPQHF
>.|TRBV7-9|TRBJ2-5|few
TGTGCCAGCAGTTCGCGGGCACAAGAGACCCAGTACTTC
CASSSRAQETQYF
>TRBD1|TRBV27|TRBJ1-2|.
TGTGCCAGCAGTTTGACAGGGGGCGGTGGCTACACCTTC
CASSLTGGGGYTF
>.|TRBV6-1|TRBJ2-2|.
TGTGCCAGCCAGACAGAGCCTACCGGGGAGCTGTTTTTT
CASQTEPTGELFF
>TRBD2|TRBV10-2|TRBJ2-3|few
TGCGCCATCTACCCCGGGACTAGCGGCACAGATACGCAGTATTTT
CAIYPGTSGTDTQYF
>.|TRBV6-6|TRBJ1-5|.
TGTGCCAGCAGGGGGGGGGCGACAGGTGGAAATCAGCCCCAGCATTTT
CASRGGATGGNQPQHF
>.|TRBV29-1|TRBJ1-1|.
TGCAGCGTTGATTCAGGGTACCTCACTGAAGCTTTCTTT
CSVDSGYLTEAFF
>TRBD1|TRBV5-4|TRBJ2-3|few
TGTGCCAGCAGCCCGAGACAGGGACCAGATACGCAGTATTTT
CASSPRQGPDTQYF
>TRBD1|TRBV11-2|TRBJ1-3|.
TGTGCCAGCAGCCAGGGACAGGCGGAAAACACCATATATTTT
CASSQGQAENTIYF
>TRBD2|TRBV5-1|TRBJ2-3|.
TGCGCCAGCAGCTTCCCGACTAGCGCCTCGGGGACAGATACGCAGTATTTT
CASSFPTSASGTDTQYF
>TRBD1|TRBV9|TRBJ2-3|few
TGTGCCAGCAGCGCTGGACAGGTAGGGGATACGCAGTATTTT
CASSAGQVGDTQYF
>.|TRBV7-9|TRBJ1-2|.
TGTGCCAGCAGCTTAGCGCATCAGTCCTATGGCTACACCTTC
CASSLAHQSYGYTF
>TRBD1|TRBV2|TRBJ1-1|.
TGTGCCAGCAGTCCACAGGGGCAGAACACTGAAGCTTTCTTT
CASSPQGQNTEAFF
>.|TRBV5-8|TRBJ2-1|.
TGTGCCAGCTCCCCGGCTGGGAGCGGCCGTCCCTACAATGAGCAGTTCTTC
CASSPAGSGRPYNEQFF
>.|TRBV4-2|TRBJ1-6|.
TGTGCCAGCAGCCTACAGGGAGATTCACCCCTCCACTTT
CASSLQGDSPLHF
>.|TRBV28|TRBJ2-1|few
TGTGCCAGCACTACACAAAACAGGTTTGAGCAGTTCTTC
CASTTQNRFEQFF
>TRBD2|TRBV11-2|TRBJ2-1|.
TGTGCCAGCAGCTTATGGGGGACTAGCGGGAGGTACAATGAGCAGTTCTTC
CASSLWGTSGRYNEQFF
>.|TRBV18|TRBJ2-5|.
TGTGCCAGCTCACCTCCGGCGGGGGCCAGGGAGACCCAGTACTTC
CASSPPAGARETQYF
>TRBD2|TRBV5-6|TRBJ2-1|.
TGTGCCAGCAGCCCGGGACTAGCGGGGTTCAATGAGCAGTTCTTC
CASSPGLAGFNEQFF